These T cell receptor beta chains were read from a single sample in a study of CD4+ T cells in melanoma. The method was immunoSEQ multiplex PCR; TCRdb's version includes in-frame clones alone and lacks a portion of them. Found here are under 5,000 clones, under 65% of them singletons; the top ten hold around 28%. Sequencing used cells from a culture (not recorded whether cultured in vitro). The receptors derive from a human donor with melanoma. The CDR3 runs from the conserved cysteine through the conserved F or W. The D gene is left open where the match is weak. Only some rows state a clone size, as once, few, many or a class for expanded clones.

j_call clone_size v_call d_call cdr3_aa cdr3_nt
TRBJ2-2 NA TRBV12-5 NA CASGVTGELFF TGTGCTAGTGGGGTCACCGGGGAGCTGTTTTTT
TRBJ1-2 NA TRBV5-5 TRBD1 CASSLAYRGGKGYTF TGTGCCAGCAGCTTGGCCTACAGGGGAGGAAAGGGCTACACCTTC
TRBJ1-6 NA TRBV9 TRBD1 CASSAGQGIGSPLHF TGTGCCAGCAGCGCAGGACAGGGGATCGGTTCACCCCTCCACTTT
TRBJ1-4 NA TRBV2 NA CASSEGRTALFF TGTGCCAGCAGTGAAGGCAGGACGGCTCTGTTTTTT
TRBJ2-2 NA TRBV7-3 NA CASSLTQTLNTGELFF TGTGCCAGCAGCTTAACACAGACCTTAAACACCGGGGAGCTGTTTTTT
TRBJ1-4 NA TRBV7-8 NA CASTPGGGKKLFF TGTGCCAGCACCCCGGGTGGGGGTAAAAAACTGTTTTTT
TRBJ1-2 NA TRBV7-2 TRBD1 CASSLGGRGQDTF TGTGCCAGCAGCTTAGGGGGCAGGGGGCAGGACACCTTC
TRBJ1-5 NA TRBV30 NA CAWSAGSNQPQHF TGTGCCTGGAGTGCAGGGTCGAATCAGCCCCAGCATTTT
TRBJ2-2 NA TRBV29-1 NA CSAGLATGELFF TGCAGTGCGGGGTTAGCCACCGGGGAGCTGTTTTTT
TRBJ2-3 NA TRBV5-1 TRBD2 CASSSTSGGTTDTQYF TGCGCCAGCAGCTCAACTAGCGGGGGGACCACAGATACGCAGTATTTT
TRBJ1-5 NA TRBV25-1 NA CASSEFTSNQPQHF TGTGCCAGCAGTGAATTTACTAGCAATCAGCCCCAGCATTTT
TRBJ2-7 NA TRBV28 TRBD1 CASSLPRGLRGEQYF TGTGCCAGCAGTTTACCGAGGGGGCTGAGAGGCGAGCAGTACTTC
TRBJ1-3 few TRBV9 NA CASSVGADLGNTIYF TGTGCCAGCAGCGTAGGGGCCGACCTCGGAAACACCATATATTTT
TRBJ2-7 NA TRBV6-1 TRBD2 CASSEIPRGAYEQYF TGTGCCAGCAGTGAAATTCCGCGGGGGGCCTACGAGCAGTACTTC
TRBJ2-5 NA TRBV7-2 NA CASGQQVFQETQYF TGTGCCAGCGGACAACAGGTTTTTCAAGAGACCCAGTACTTC
TRBJ2-1 NA TRBV5-1 TRBD2 CASSSPGLAYNEQFF TGCGCCAGCAGCTCCCCGGGACTAGCGTACAATGAGCAGTTCTTC
TRBJ2-3 NA TRBV10-3 TRBD2 CASSGGVGTDTQYF TGTGCCAGTAGCGGGGGGGTAGGCACAGATACGCAGTATTTT
TRBJ1-6 NA TRBV7-9 NA CASSPSVGGNSPLHF TGTGCCAGCAGCCCTAGCGTGGGGGGAAATTCACCCCTCCACTTT
TRBJ2-2 NA TRBV19 NA CASSHVERNTGELFF TGTGCCAGTAGTCATGTAGAACGCAACACCGGGGAGCTGTTTTTT
TRBJ2-1 NA TRBV7-2 NA CAISTGLYNEQFF TGTGCTATTAGTACCGGGCTTTACAATGAGCAGTTCTTC